This T cell receptor (beta chain) was sequenced for a study of T-cell reconstitution after alpha-beta-depleted transplantation in children. The study's findings and limits: Several hundred rapidly expanded clones from non-depleted graft cells reportedly supplied alpha-beta T cells about two months post-transplant.

This clonotype was counted at least ten times. The antigen remains undetermined. This CDR3 contains 14 residues. CDR1 is MDHEN and CDR2 is SYDVKM in the germline V gene. V was trimmed by 1 base and J by 2 bases, leaving 8 bases between them. As it was prepared, the TCRbeta library received unique molecular identifiers. TCRdb reanalysed the PCR reads using MiXCR and keeps one entry per CDR3 protein. The sample shows approximately 190,000 distinct CDR3 sequences, roughly 6% of them seen only once. The sequencing here drew on PBMCs, taken before TCRalphabeta/CD19-depleted stem cell transplant. This sequence joins TRBV28 and TRBJ2-5; D is perhaps TRBD1 (6 bases). The TCR sequence derives from a girl under three years old with combined immunodeficiency, due to receive a stem cell transplant. The CDR3 sequence is CASSLYREQETQYF. For the CDR3, the DNA is TGTGCCAGCAGTTTATACAGGGAACAAGAGACCCAGTACTTC.